This TCR beta chain was retrieved from a study of blood T cell repertoires in COVID-19. The length of the CDR3 is 15 residues. Germline CDR1 KGHSH, CDR2 LQKENI. The germline V and J ends were trimmed by 0 bases and 7 bases, with 13 bases remaining between them. Clones were read by immunoSEQ multiplex PCR, and TCRdb kept only the in-frame ones, dropping some. The table has about 57,000 clones, around 80% seen once. The chain links TRBV18 to TRBJ1-5, with D possibly matching TRBD1 (6 bases). This receptor was obtained from a woman at least 80 years old with acute or convalescent COVID-19. Sequenced material: peripheral blood. The CDR3 region is CASSPPAGEGQPQHF. The DNA for the CDR3 is TGTGCCAGCTCACCACCCGCAGGGGAAGGCCAGCCCCAGCATTTT.